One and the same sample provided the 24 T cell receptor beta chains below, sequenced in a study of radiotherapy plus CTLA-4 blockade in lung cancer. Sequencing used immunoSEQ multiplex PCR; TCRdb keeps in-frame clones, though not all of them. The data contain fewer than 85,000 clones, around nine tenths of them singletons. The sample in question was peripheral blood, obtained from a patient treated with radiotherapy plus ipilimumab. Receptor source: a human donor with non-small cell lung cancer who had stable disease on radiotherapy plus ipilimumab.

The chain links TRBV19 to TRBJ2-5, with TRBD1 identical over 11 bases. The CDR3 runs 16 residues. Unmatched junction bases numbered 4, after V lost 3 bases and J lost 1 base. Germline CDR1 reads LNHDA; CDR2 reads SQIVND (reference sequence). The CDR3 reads CASSIGQGASQETQYF. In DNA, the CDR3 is TGTGCCAGTAGTATCGGACAGGGGGCTTCCCAAGAGACCCAGTACTTC.

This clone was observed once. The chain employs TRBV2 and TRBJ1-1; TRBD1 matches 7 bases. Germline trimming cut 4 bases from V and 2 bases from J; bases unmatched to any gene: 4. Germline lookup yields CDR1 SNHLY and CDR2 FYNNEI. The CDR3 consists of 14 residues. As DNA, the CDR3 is TGTGCCAGCAGTGCCGGGACAGTAAACACTGAAGCTTTCTTT. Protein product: CASSAGTVNTEAFF.

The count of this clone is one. The CDR3 coding sequence is TGTGCCAGCAGAGTCGGACAGAATAGCAATCAGCCCCAGCATTTT. Amino acids: CASRVGQNSNQPQHF. V gene TRBV2 combines with J gene TRBJ1-5, with D tentatively TRBD1 (6 bases). V was trimmed by 6 bases and J by 0 bases, leaving 12 bases between them. CDR3 length: 15 amino acids. From germline, CDR1 is SNHLY and CDR2 FYNNEI.

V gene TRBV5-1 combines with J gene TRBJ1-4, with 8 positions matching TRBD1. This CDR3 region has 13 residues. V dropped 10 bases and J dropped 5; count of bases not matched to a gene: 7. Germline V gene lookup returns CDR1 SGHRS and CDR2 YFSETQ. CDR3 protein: CASATGVNEKLFF. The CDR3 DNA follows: TGCGCCTCTGCGACAGGGGTAAATGAAAAACTGTTTTTT.

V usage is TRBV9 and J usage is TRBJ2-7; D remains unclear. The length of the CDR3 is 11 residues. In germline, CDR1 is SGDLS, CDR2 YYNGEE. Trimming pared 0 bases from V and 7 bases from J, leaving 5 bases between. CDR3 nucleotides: TGTGCCAGCAGCGTAGGGCATGAGCAGTACTTC. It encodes CASSVGHEQYF.

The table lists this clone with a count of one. The CDR3 DNA follows: TGTGCCAGTAGTATAGACACCGGAGGGGGCACCGGGGAGCTGTTTTTT. Translated, it gives CASSIDTGGGTGELFF. The chain links TRBV19 to TRBJ2-2; the D call may be TRBD1 or TRBD2 (6 bases each). Trimming removed 0 bases from V and 4 bases from J, with 12 bases in between. Germline lookup yields CDR1 LNHDA and CDR2 SQIVND (reference sequence). The CDR3 consists of 16 residues.

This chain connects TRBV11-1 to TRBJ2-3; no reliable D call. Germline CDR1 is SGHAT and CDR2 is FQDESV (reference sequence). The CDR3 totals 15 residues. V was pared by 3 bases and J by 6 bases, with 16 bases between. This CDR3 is CASSFLSSNGDTQYF. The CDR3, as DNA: TGTGCCAGCAGCTTCCTATCTTCAAACGGGGATACGCAGTATTTT.

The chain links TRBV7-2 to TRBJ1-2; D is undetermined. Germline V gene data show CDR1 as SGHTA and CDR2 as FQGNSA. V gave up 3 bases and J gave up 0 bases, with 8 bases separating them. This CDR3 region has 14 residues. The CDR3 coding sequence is TGTGCCAGCAGCTTCGACCCAGCTAACTATGGCTACACCTTC. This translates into CASSFDPANYGYTF. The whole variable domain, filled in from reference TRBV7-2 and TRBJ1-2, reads GAGVSQSPSNKVTEKGKDVELRCDPISGHTALYWYRQSLGQGLEFLIYFQGNSAPDKSGLPSDRFSAERTGGSVSTLTIQRTQQEDSAVYLCASSFDPANYGYTFGSGTRLTVV.

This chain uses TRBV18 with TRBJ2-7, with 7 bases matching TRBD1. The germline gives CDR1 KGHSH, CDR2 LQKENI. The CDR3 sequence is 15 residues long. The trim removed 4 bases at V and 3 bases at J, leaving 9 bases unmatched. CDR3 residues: CASSRVTGAIYEQYF. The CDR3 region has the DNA TGTGCCAGCTCACGGGTAACAGGGGCCATCTACGAGCAGTACTTC.

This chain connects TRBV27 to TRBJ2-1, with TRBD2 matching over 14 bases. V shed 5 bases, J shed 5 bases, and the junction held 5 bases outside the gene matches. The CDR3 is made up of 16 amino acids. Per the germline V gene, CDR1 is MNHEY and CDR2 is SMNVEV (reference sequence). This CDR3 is CASSTSTSGRDNEQFF. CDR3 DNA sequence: TGTGCCAGCAGTACCTCGACTAGCGGGAGGGACAATGAGCAGTTCTTC.

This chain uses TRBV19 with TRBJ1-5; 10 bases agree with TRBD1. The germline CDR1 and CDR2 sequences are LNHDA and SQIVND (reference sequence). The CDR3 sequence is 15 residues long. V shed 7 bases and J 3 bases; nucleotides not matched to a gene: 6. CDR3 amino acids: CASTPTGGTNQPQHF. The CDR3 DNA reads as TGTGCCAGTACCCCGACAGGGGGCACCAATCAGCCCCAGCATTTT.

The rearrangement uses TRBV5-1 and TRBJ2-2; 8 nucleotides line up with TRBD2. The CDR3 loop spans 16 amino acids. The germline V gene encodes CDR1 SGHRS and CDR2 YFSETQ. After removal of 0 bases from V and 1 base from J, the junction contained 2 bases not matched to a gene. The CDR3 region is CASSLGLAMNTGELFF. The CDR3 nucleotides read TGCGCCAGCAGCTTGGGACTAGCGATGAACACCGGGGAGCTGTTTTTT.

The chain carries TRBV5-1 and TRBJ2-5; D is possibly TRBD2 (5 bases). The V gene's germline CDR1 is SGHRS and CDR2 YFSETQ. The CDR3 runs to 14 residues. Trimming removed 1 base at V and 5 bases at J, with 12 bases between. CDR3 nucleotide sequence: TGCGCCAGCAGCTTGATACCGGGGAGCGAGACCCAGTACTTC. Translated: CASSLIPGSETQYF.

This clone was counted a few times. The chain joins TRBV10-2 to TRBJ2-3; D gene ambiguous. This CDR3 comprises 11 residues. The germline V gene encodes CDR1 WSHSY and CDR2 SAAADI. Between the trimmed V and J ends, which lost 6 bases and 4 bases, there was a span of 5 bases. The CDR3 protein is CASSGPDTQYF. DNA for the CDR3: TGCGCCAGCAGCGGACCAGATACGCAGTATTTT.

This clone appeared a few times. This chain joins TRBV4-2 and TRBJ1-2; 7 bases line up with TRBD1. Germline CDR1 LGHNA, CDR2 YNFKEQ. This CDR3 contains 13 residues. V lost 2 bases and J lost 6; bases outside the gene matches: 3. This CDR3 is CASSQTDRDGYTF. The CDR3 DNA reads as TGTGCCAGCAGCCAAACAGACAGGGATGGCTACACCTTC.

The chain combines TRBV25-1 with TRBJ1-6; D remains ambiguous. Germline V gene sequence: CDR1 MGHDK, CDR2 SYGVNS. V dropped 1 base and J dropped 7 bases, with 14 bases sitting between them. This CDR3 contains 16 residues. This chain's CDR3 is CASSESLGFSNSPLHF. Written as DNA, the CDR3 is TGTGCCAGCAGTGAATCGTTAGGATTCTCAAATTCACCCCTCCACTTT.

CDR3 DNA: TGTGCCAGCAGCTGGACAGGGGAGGGCGATGAGCAGTTCTTC. It codes for CASSWTGEGDEQFF. V gene TRBV6-4 combines with J gene TRBJ2-1; 9 bases fit TRBD1. Per germline, CDR1 MRHNA and CDR2 SNTAGT. The CDR3 contains 14 residues. Losses at the gene ends were 6 bases for V and 8 bases for J; bases not matched to a gene: 8.

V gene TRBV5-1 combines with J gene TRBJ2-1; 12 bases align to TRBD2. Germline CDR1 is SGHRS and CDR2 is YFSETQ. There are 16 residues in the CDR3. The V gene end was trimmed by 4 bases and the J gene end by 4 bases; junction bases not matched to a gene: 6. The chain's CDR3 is CASSLLAGGGYNEQFF. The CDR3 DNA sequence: TGCGCCAGCAGCCTCCTAGCGGGAGGGGGATACAATGAGCAGTTCTTC.

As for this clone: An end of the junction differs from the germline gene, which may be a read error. The DNA for the CDR3 is TGTGCCAGCAGTTTCTCCAAGGACTCCCGCGGGGCCCTTCCCCAGGATTTT. Encoded protein: CASSFSKDSRGALPQDF. The chain carries TRBV28 and TRBJ1-6, with D possibly TRBD1 on 5 matching bases. Germline V gives CDR1 MDHEN, CDR2 SYDVKM. The CDR3 contains 17 residues. The full variable domain, its missing parts supplied by reference TRBV28 and TRBJ1-6, is DVKVTQSSRYLVKRTGEKVFLECVQDMDHENMFWYRQDPGLGLRLIYFSYDVKMKEKGDIPEGYSVSREKKERFSLILESASTNQTSMYLCASSFSKDSRGALPQDFGNGTRLTVT.

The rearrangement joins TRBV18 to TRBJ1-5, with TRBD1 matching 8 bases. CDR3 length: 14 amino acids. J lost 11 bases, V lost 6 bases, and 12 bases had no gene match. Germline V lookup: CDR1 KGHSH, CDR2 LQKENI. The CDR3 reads CASSTGQGSLAQHF. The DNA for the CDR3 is TGTGCCAGCTCCACCGGACAGGGATCTCTCGCCCAGCATTTT.

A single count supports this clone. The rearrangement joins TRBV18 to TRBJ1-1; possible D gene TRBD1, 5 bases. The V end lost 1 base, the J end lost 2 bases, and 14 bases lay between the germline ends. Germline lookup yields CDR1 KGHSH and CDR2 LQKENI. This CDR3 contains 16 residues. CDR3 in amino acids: CASSPQLGRSNTEAFF. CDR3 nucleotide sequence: TGTGCCAGCTCACCACAGTTGGGACGGTCAAACACTGAAGCTTTCTTT.

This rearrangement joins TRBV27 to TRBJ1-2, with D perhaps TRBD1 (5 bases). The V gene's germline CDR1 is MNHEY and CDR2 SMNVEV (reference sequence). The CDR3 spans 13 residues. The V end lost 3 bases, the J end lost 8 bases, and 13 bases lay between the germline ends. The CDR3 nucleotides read TGTGCCAGCAGTTTCTTTAGGGGAGGGGGCTACACCTTC. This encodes CASSFFRGGGYTF.

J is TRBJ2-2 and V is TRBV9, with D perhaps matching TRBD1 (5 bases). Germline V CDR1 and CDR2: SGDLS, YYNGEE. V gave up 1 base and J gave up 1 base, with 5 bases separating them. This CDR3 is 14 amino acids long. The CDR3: CASSVTGNTGELFF. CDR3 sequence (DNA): TGTGCCAGCAGCGTAACAGGGAACACCGGGGAGCTGTTTTTT.

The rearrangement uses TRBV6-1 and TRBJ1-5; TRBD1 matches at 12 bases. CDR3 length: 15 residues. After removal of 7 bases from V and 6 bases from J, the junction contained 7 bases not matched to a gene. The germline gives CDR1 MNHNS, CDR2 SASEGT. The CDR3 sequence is CASITGTGGGQPQHF. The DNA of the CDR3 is TGTGCCAGCATCACCGGGACAGGGGGCGGTCAGCCCCAGCATTTT.